Presented here are 7 T cell receptor beta chains from one specimen sequenced in a study of CD8 T cells in ankylosing spondylitis. TCRdb redid the calling of the 5' RACE reads with MiXCR, one entry per CDR3 protein. This sample has 250,000 or so distinct CDR3 sequences; 18% occur once, and the top ten carry under 40%. Sequences were obtained from blood, either unsorted or a sorted T cell fraction (not recorded which). These receptors came from a male donor with ankylosing spondylitis or in good health (not recorded which).

This clonotype was counted between two and nine times. The rearrangement links TRBV3-1 to TRBJ2-1; 7 bases agree with TRBD2. The CDR3 covers 17 residues. After removal of 1 base from V and 3 bases from J, the junction contained 9 bases not matched to a gene. The V gene's germline CDR1 is LGHDT and CDR2 YNNKEL (reference sequence). This chain's CDR3 is CASSQGGGSAIYNEQFF. The DNA of the CDR3 is TGTGCCAGCAGCCAAGGGGGCGGGAGCGCAATCTACAATGAGCAGTTCTTC.

To note about this clonotype: One end of the junction is discordant with germline, which a read error may explain. The rearrangement uses TRBV7-9 and TRBJ2-3, with D hard to call. CDR1 SEHNR and CDR2 FQNEAQ come from the germline V gene (reference sequence). The CDR3 runs 15 residues. The CDR3 nucleotides read TGTGACAGCAGCCCCTCAGAGGAACTCACAGATACGCAGTATTTT. This codes for CDSSPSEELTDTQYF.

This clonotype was counted between two and nine times. This chain links TRBV7-9 with TRBJ2-1; TRBD2 aligns across 10 bases. Germline lookup yields CDR1 SEHNR and CDR2 FQNEAQ (reference sequence). Germline trimming cut 2 bases from V and 6 bases from J; bases unmatched to any gene: 7. This CDR3 spans 16 amino acids. The CDR3 sequence is CASSLQTSGLLNEQFF. The CDR3 DNA sequence: TGTGCCAGCAGCTTACAGACTAGCGGGCTACTCAATGAGCAGTTCTTC.

In this sample, this clonotype turned up a few times. The genes are TRBV6-5 and TRBJ2-5, with D perhaps given as TRBD1 or TRBD2 (7 bases each). The CDR3 loop spans 15 amino acids. Trimming removed 0 bases at V and 5 bases at J, with 13 bases between. Germline loops: CDR1 MNHEY, CDR2 SVGAGI. The CDR3: CASSYSRQGGETQYF. Here the CDR3 DNA reads TGTGCCAGCAGTTACTCACGACAGGGAGGGGAGACCCAGTACTTC.

This sequence joins TRBV11-2 and TRBJ2-5, with TRBD2 identical over 12 bases. Per germline, CDR1 SGHAT and CDR2 FQNNGV. The CDR3 length is 19 residues. Trimming at V came to 4 bases and at J to 5 bases, leaving 17 bases not matched to a gene. CDR3 sequence (DNA): TGTGCCAGCAGCTCCGGACTAGCGGGACAGCACGGTGGGCAGGAGACCCAGTACTTC. This encodes CASSSGLAGQHGGQETQYF.

The chain links TRBV4-1 to TRBJ2-7, with TRBD2 identical over 9 bases. The CDR3 is made up of 15 amino acids. Looked up from germline, CDR1 is MGHRA and CDR2 is YSYEKL. Trimming cost V 2 bases and J 3 bases; bases outside gene matches: 5. The CDR3 protein is CASSQSSGEGYEQYF. The CDR3 region has the DNA TGCGCCAGCAGCCAATCTAGCGGGGAAGGCTACGAGCAGTACTTC.

In this sample, this clonotype turned up a few times. Mismatch with germline at one junction end may stem from a read error. The chain carries TRBV29-1 and TRBJ2-3, with D possibly being TRBD2 (5 bases). This CDR3 spans 15 amino acids. Germline assignment: CDR1 SQVTM and CDR2 ANQGSEA. The CDR3 region is CSVLGRSTITHTQYF. The CDR3 region has the DNA TGCAGCGTACTGGGCCGATCGACTATCACACATACGCAGTATTTT.